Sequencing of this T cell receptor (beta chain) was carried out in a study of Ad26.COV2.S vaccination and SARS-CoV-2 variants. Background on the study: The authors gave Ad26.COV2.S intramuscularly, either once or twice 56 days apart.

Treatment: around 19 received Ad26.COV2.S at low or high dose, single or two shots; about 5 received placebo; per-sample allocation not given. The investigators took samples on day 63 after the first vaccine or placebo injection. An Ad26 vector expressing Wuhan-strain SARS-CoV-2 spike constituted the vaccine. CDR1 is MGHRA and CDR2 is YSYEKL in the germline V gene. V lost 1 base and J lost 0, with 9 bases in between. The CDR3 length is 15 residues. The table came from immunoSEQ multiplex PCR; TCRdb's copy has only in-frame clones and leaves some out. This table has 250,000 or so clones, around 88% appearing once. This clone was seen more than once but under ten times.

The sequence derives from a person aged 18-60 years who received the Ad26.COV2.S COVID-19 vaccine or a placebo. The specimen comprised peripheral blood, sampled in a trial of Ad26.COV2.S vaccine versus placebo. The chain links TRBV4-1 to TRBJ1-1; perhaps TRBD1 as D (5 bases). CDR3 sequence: CASSQGQLMNTEAFF. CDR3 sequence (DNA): TGCGCCAGCAGCCAAGGACAGCTCATGAACACTGAAGCTTTCTTT.